A single sample is the source of the 20 T cell receptor beta chains below, sequenced in a study of T cell responses to AZD1222 COVID-19 vaccine. This table comes from immunoSEQ multiplex PCR, and its TCRdb copy is limited to in-frame clones, with some not included. Of tens of thousands of clones listed, about 92% are singletons. The sequences come from peripheral blood, collected on day 0 of AZD1222 vaccination. These receptors all come from an adult in good health.

This rearrangement joins TRBV7-2 to TRBJ2-5; D could derive from TRBD1 or TRBD2 (5 bases each). V lost 3 bases and J 1 base, leaving 12 bases between the germline ends. The length of the CDR3 is 15 residues. The germline CDR1 and CDR2 sequences are SGHTA and FQGNSA. The CDR3, as DNA: TGTGCCAGCAGCTTTCGAGGGGCGAGCCAAGAGACCCAGTACTTC. The encoded protein is CASSFRGASQETQYF.

The chain recombines TRBV15 with TRBJ2-3; D is perhaps TRBD2 (6 bases). Germline-derived CDR1 and CDR2 are LNHNV and YYDKDF (reference sequence). This CDR3 contains 16 residues. Trimming took off 4 bases at V and 3 bases at J, with 17 bases between the two ends. Here the CDR3 DNA reads TGTGCCACCAGCAACAGTCCGCGGGGTGGGACAGATACGCAGTATTTT. This gives the protein CATSNSPRGGTDTQYF.

This chain connects TRBV21-1 to TRBJ2-1; TRBD1 is the table's D call, not checked against the DNA. TRBV21-1 is assigned pseudogene status. The CDR3 totals 10 residues. CDR3 loop: CASSKTVQFF. CDR3 DNA: TGTGCCAGTTCTAAGACAGTCCAGTTCTTC.

The CDR3 loop reads CASSLDLMPQYF. The CDR3 DNA sequence: TGTGCCAGCAGCTTAGATCTGATGCCCCAGTACTTC. This chain joins TRBV11-2 and TRBJ2-5; D is unresolved. The germline V and J ends were trimmed by 0 bases and 9 bases, with 8 bases remaining between them. The CDR3 is 12 residues long. Germline lookup yields CDR1 SGHAT and CDR2 FQNNGV.

V gene TRBV9 combines with J gene TRBJ2-3; no reliable D call. The CDR3 is 14 amino acids. Germline-derived CDR1 and CDR2 are SGDLS and YYNGEE. The V gene lost 2 bases and the J gene lost 1 base, with 8 bases spanning the gap. The CDR3 loop is CASSVSSGTDTQYF. The CDR3 coding sequence is TGTGCCAGCAGCGTTTCATCGGGCACAGATACGCAGTATTTT.

V gene TRBV2 combines with J gene TRBJ1-1; the D is unclear. The CDR3 is 13 residues long. Trimming pared 8 bases from V and 1 base from J, leaving 11 bases between. Germline loops: CDR1 SNHLY, CDR2 FYNNEI. The CDR3 DNA sequence: TGTGCCAGCCTCTCGGTGAGGAACACTGAAGCTTTCTTT. Translated: CASLSVRNTEAFF.

The J gene is TRBJ2-7, the V gene TRBV11-2; unclear D gene. The CDR3 has 12 residues. Per germline, CDR1 SGHAT and CDR2 FQNNGV. The V and J ends lost 5 bases and 2 bases respectively, with 7 bases between them. The CDR3 DNA sequence: TGTGCCAGCAGCCCCGGCCCCTACGAGCAGTACTTC. As protein: CASSPGPYEQYF.

The chain has TRBV19 and TRBJ1-1; D ambiguous. V dropped 5 bases and J dropped 1 base, with 8 bases sitting between them. This CDR3 is built from 13 residues. Germline-derived CDR1 and CDR2 are LNHDA and SQIVND (reference sequence). In nucleotides, the CDR3 is TGTGCCAGTAGTTCCCGCAAGAACACTGAAGCTTTCTTT. This encodes CASSSRKNTEAFF.

The CDR3 loop reads CASSLQGAGTDTQYF. The CDR3 bases are TGTGCCAGCAGTCTTCAGGGGGCAGGGACAGATACGCAGTATTTT. The V and J genes are TRBV28 and TRBJ2-3; 8 bases match TRBD1. J gave up 3 bases and V 5 bases, and 7 bases lay outside the gene matches. Germline CDR1 is MDHEN and CDR2 is SYDVKM. This CDR3 has 15 amino acids.

This chain connects TRBV19 to TRBJ2-7; 12 bases agree with TRBD2. The CDR3 totals 17 residues. Germline lookup yields CDR1 LNHDA and CDR2 SQIVND (reference sequence). V lost 1 base to trimming and J lost 6 bases; unmatched junction nucleotides: 10. CDR3 in amino acids: CASSIAPSASGRGEQYF. CDR3 DNA sequence: TGTGCCAGTAGTATAGCCCCCTCGGCTAGCGGGAGGGGCGAGCAGTACTTC.

The chain is built from TRBV23-1 and TRBJ1-5; D ambiguous. TRBV23-1 is filed as an ORF, its function uncertain. The CDR3 is made up of 15 amino acids. V lost 3 bases and J 0 bases, leaving 9 bases between the germline ends. DNA of the CDR3: TGCGCCAGCAGTCACGGGGTAGGTAGCAATCAGCCCCAGCATTTT. Protein sequence: CASSHGVGSNQPQHF.

The genes are TRBV5-4 and TRBJ1-2; D might be TRBD1 (5 bases). The V gene lost 6 bases and the J gene lost 2 bases, with 11 bases spanning the gap. The CDR3 consists of 13 residues. Germline values: CDR1 SGHNT, CDR2 YYREEE (reference sequence). This CDR3 reads CASTFGGNYGYTF. Here the CDR3 DNA reads TGTGCCAGCACCTTCGGGGGGAACTATGGCTACACCTTC.

The chain joins TRBV5-1 to TRBJ1-4; D is undetermined. This CDR3 spans 14 amino acids. The germline gives CDR1 SGHRS, CDR2 YFSETQ. Deletions cut 4 bases from V and 0 bases from J, with 7 bases between. CDR3 protein: CASSHGTTNEKLFF. The CDR3 DNA sequence: TGCGCCAGCAGCCACGGGACAACTAATGAAAAACTGTTTTTT. The full variable domain, completed using reference TRBV5-1 and TRBJ1-4, is KAGVTQTPRYLIKTRGQQVTLSCSPISGHRSVSWYQQTPGQGLQFLFEYFSETQRNKGNFPGRFSGRQFSNSRSEMNVSTLELGDSALYLCASSHGTTNEKLFFGSGTQLSVL.

This clone was seen a single time. The chain is built from TRBV6-5 and TRBJ2-1, with D possibly TRBD2 on 5 matching bases. This CDR3 region has 11 residues. Germline lookup yields CDR1 MNHEY and CDR2 SVGAGI. V was clipped by 7 bases and J by 10 bases, with 11 bases between them. CDR3 amino acids: CASMAKREQFF. CDR3 DNA sequence: TGTGCCAGCATGGCGAAGCGGGAGCAGTTCTTC.

The V and J genes are TRBV6-5 and TRBJ2-1; D could derive from TRBD1 or TRBD2 (6 bases each). Trimming pared 8 bases from V and 5 bases from J, leaving 19 bases between. Germline V lookup: CDR1 MNHEY, CDR2 SVGAGI. The CDR3 contains 15 residues. The CDR3 DNA sequence: TGTGCCAGCTCAAACGGGGGCCTTACAAACAATGAGCAGTTCTTC. Amino acids: CASSNGGLTNNEQFF.

This clone was detected once. The rearrangement links TRBV7-9 to TRBJ2-5, with D unclear. The germline V gene has CDR1 SEHNR and CDR2 FQNEAQ (reference sequence). This CDR3 contains 13 residues. Trimming pared 1 base from V and 5 bases from J, leaving 8 bases between. DNA of the CDR3: TGTGCCAGCAGCTTAGAGGTGCGGGAGACCCAGTACTTC. This sequence encodes CASSLEVRETQYF.

The sample holds one count of this clone. The V call is TRBV4-2, the J call TRBJ2-7; tentative D call: TRBD2 (6 bases). The CDR3 contains 16 residues. V was clipped by 0 bases and J by 3 bases, with 15 bases between them. Per the germline V gene, CDR1 is LGHNA and CDR2 is YNFKEQ. The CDR3 DNA reads TGTGCCAGCAGCCAAGATCTTGGTAGCGGAAGCTACGAGCAGTACTTC. Protein product: CASSQDLGSGSYEQYF.

This chain connects TRBV6-5 to TRBJ1-5, with D unresolved. CDR3 size: 13 residues. The germline gives CDR1 MNHEY, CDR2 SVGAGI. Trimming took 7 bases from V and 7 from J, leaving 14 bases between them. The CDR3 DNA follows: TGTGCCAGCACCGGTCCCTTACGACAGCCCCAGCATTTT. Its protein is CASTGPLRQPQHF.

This sequence joins TRBV18 and TRBJ1-6; 9 bases align to TRBD1. The CDR3 loop spans 16 amino acids. The junction had 6 bases not matched to a gene; V was cut back by 5 bases and J by 4 bases. Germline V gives CDR1 KGHSH, CDR2 LQKENI. The CDR3 is CASSTQGQGYNSPLHF. CDR3 nucleotides: TGTGCCAGCTCAACTCAGGGACAGGGATATAATTCACCCCTCCACTTT.

V is TRBV5-6 and J is TRBJ2-2; D call uncertain. Trimming removed 5 bases from V and 6 bases from J, with 11 bases in between. This CDR3 has 13 amino acids. Germline V CDR1 and CDR2: SGHDT, YYEEEE. CDR3 in amino acids: CASRQKVAGELFF. The CDR3 coding sequence is TGTGCCAGCAGGCAAAAGGTGGCCGGGGAGCTGTTTTTT.